The 29 T cell receptor beta chains below all came from one sample that was sequenced in a study of T-cell memory formation after mild COVID-19. TCRdb fed the 5' RACE reads into MiXCR, producing one record per CDR3 protein. This sample has under 600,000 distinct CDR3 sequences; about 20% occur once, and the top ten carry roughly 8.1%. The sample consisted of PBMCs or a T cell subset sorted from them (not recorded which). These receptors were obtained from an adult woman who had mild COVID-19 (a few samples of this study predate the infection). Cell type and time point are not known.

The chain employs TRBV29-1 and TRBJ2-2; no firm D call. The CDR3 length is 14 residues. The germline CDR1 and CDR2 sequences are SQVTM and ANQGSEA. The germline V and J ends were trimmed by 5 bases and 6 bases, with 16 bases remaining between them. The CDR3 nucleotides are TGCAGCGTTTCCTACAGTCCTCTCGCCGGGGAGCTGTTTTTT. This gives the protein CSVSYSPLAGELFF.

The chain couples TRBV7-2 to TRBJ2-7; the D gene is possibly TRBD2 (6 bases). CDR3 size: 15 residues. In germline, CDR1 is SGHTA, CDR2 FQGNSA. Trimming removed 7 bases at V and 0 bases at J, with 16 bases between. CDR3 nucleotide sequence: TGTGCCAGCACCATTTTAGGGAGGCCCTCCTACGAGCAGTACTTC. Its protein is CASTILGRPSYEQYF.

This clonotype was seen at least ten times. The chain is built from TRBV29-1 and TRBJ2-7, with a possible D match to TRBD1 (5 bases). Trimming took off 7 bases at V and 5 bases at J, with 18 bases between the two ends. CDR1 and CDR2 from the germline V gene are SQVTM and ANQGSEA. The CDR3 spans 13 residues. The CDR3 sequence is CSAQWLLRDEQYF. CDR3 coding DNA: TGCAGCGCCCAGTGGCTCCTCAGGGACGAGCAGTACTTC.

The chain has TRBV2 and TRBJ2-7, with 10 bases fitting TRBD1. The CDR3 covers 15 residues. The germline V gene encodes CDR1 SNHLY and CDR2 FYNNEI. Trimming cost V 7 bases and J 1 base; bases outside gene matches: 7. The CDR3 loop reads CASKHGTGVSYEQYF. In nucleotides, the CDR3 is TGTGCCAGCAAACACGGGACAGGGGTTTCCTACGAGCAGTACTTC.

This clonotype was counted between two and nine times. The chain recombines TRBV20-1 with TRBJ2-7; TRBD2 matches 11 bases. Germline values: CDR1 DFQATT, CDR2 SNEGSKA (reference sequence). The CDR3 spans 13 residues. V shed 6 bases, J shed 3 bases, and the junction held 4 bases outside the gene matches. The CDR3 reads CSAPTSGDYEQYF. The CDR3 region has the DNA TGCAGTGCGCCGACTAGCGGGGACTACGAGCAGTACTTC.

The CDR3 loop reads CASSEGEGYRETQYF. CDR3 nucleotide sequence: TGTGCCAGCAGCGAGGGGGAGGGTTACAGAGAGACCCAGTACTTC. V is TRBV9 and J is TRBJ2-5, with a weak D call TRBD2 (7 bases). CDR3 length equals 15 residues. Germline CDR1 SGDLS, CDR2 YYNGEE. Trimming left V 3 bases short and J 4 bases short, with 16 bases between. The full variable domain, completed using reference TRBV9 and TRBJ2-5, is DSGVTQTPKHLITATGQRVTLRCSPRSGDLSVYWYQQSLDQGLQFLIQYYNGEERAKGNILERFSAQQFPDLHSELNLSSLELGDSALYFCASSEGEGYRETQYFGPGTRLLVL.

The table lists this clonotype with a few counts. The chain couples TRBV4-3 to TRBJ2-7; 11 bases match TRBD2. V lost 0 bases and J lost 4; bases outside the gene matches: 11. Germline lookup yields CDR1 LGHNA and CDR2 YSLEER. The CDR3 totals 18 residues. Here the CDR3 DNA reads TGCGCCAGCAGCCAAGATATGGGCCTAGCGGGAGGAAGTTACGAGCAGTACTTC. This sequence encodes CASSQDMGLAGGSYEQYF.

This clonotype was observed at least ten times. The chain links TRBV7-2 to TRBJ2-1; TRBD2 aligns across 9 bases. After removal of 2 bases from V and 4 bases from J, the junction contained 6 bases not matched to a gene. Germline V gene sequence: CDR1 SGHTA, CDR2 FQGNSA. The CDR3 contains 16 residues. The CDR3 spells CASSLWGGREYNEQFF. CDR3 sequence (DNA): TGTGCCAGCAGCTTATGGGGCGGGAGGGAGTACAATGAGCAGTTCTTC. Looking up the rest from reference TRBV7-2 and TRBJ2-1 gives the full variable domain: GAGVSQSPSNKVTEKGKDVELRCDPISGHTALYWYRQSLGQGLEFLIYFQGNSAPDKSGLPSDRFSAERTGGSVSTLTIQRTQQEDSAVYLCASSLWGGREYNEQFFGPGTRLTVL.

There are a few counts of this clonotype. The chain combines TRBV9 with TRBJ2-1; 9 nucleotides agree with TRBD2. The junction had 7 bases not matched to a gene; V was cut back by 0 bases and J by 6 bases. This CDR3 has 16 residues. CDR1 and CDR2 (germline): SGDLS, YYNGEE. CDR3 region: CASSVEWSGRSNEQFF. The CDR3, as DNA: TGTGCCAGCAGCGTAGAGTGGAGCGGGAGGTCCAATGAGCAGTTCTTC.

The rearrangement links TRBV6-2 or TRBV6-3 to TRBJ2-7; D not resolved. Germline V gene data show CDR1 as MNHEY and CDR2 as SVGEGT. The CDR3 consists of 15 residues. V dropped 7 bases and J dropped 0 bases, with 16 bases sitting between them. For the CDR3, the DNA is TGTGCCAGCAAGACTTTCCCCCGCGGCTCCTACGAGCAGTACTTC. Its protein is CASKTFPRGSYEQYF.

At least ten counts were recorded for this clonotype. The chain recombines TRBV20-1 with TRBJ1-1; a possible D gene is TRBD1 (6 bases). CDR3 length: 20 residues. Germline CDR1 DFQATT, CDR2 SNEGSKA (reference sequence). V lost 2 bases and J 2 bases, leaving 30 bases between the germline ends. Here the CDR3 reads CSARMPWVQGPLLVNTEAFF. The CDR3 DNA is TGCAGTGCTAGAATGCCCTGGGTACAGGGACCTCTCCTCGTAAACACTGAAGCTTTCTTT.

CDR3 sequence reads: CASSLRTDSYEQYF. DNA for the CDR3: TGTGCCAGCAGCTTACGGACTGACTCCTACGAGCAGTACTTC. The V and J genes are TRBV11-2 and TRBJ2-7; D is perhaps TRBD2 (5 bases). Trimming removed 2 bases from V and 0 bases from J, with 8 bases in between. This CDR3 comprises 14 residues. Germline lookup yields CDR1 SGHAT and CDR2 FQNNGV.

The V gene is TRBV9, the J gene TRBJ2-3, with D possibly TRBD2 on 5 matching bases. This CDR3 spans 16 amino acids. CDR1 and CDR2 from the germline V gene are SGDLS and YYNGEE. Trimming removed 3 bases at V and 6 bases at J, with 20 bases between. The CDR3 sequence: CASSETPRGFVDTQYF. The CDR3 DNA is TGTGCCAGCAGCGAGACCCCCCGCGGGTTTGTCGATACGCAGTATTTT.

A few counts support this clonotype. CDR3 coding DNA: TGCAGCGTTCAGCGGACTAGCGGGAGGGGGTACCAAGAGACCCAGTACTTC. Translation: CSVQRTSGRGYQETQYF. This chain links TRBV29-1 with TRBJ2-5; 15 positions agree with TRBD2. Trimming removed 5 bases from V and 0 bases from J; junction bases left unmatched: 7. This CDR3 is 17 amino acids long. Germline CDR1 is SQVTM and CDR2 is ANQGSEA.

The rearrangement uses TRBV7-9 and TRBJ1-2; 7 nucleotides line up with TRBD1. Germline loops: CDR1 SEHNR, CDR2 FQNEAQ (reference sequence). V lost 1 base and J lost 4; bases outside the gene matches: 3. The CDR3 has 14 amino acids. Written as DNA, the CDR3 is TGTGCCAGCAGCTTAGTGGGACAGAGCTATGGCTACACCTTC. This encodes CASSLVGQSYGYTF.

By share of the sample, this clonotype is medium-sized. The chain uses TRBV7-2 and TRBJ2-7, with D unresolved. Trimming removed 7 bases from V and 4 bases from J, with 8 bases in between. The CDR3 sequence is 11 residues long. CDR1 and CDR2 from the germline V gene are SGHTA and FQGNSA. CDR3 in DNA: TGTGCCAGCACCCAGGCGTACGAGCAGTACTTC. This sequence encodes CASTQAYEQYF.

V is TRBV11-2 and J is TRBJ2-7; D ambiguous. This CDR3 has 14 residues. Trimming removed 5 bases from V and 4 bases from J, with 15 bases in between. CDR1 is SGHAT and CDR2 is FQNNGV in the germline V gene. The CDR3 DNA sequence: TGTGCCAGCAGCAATCACTACGGAAGTTACGAGCAGTACTTC. This encodes CASSNHYGSYEQYF. The entire variable domain, with the rest obtained from reference TRBV11-2 and TRBJ2-7, is as follows: EAGVAQSPRYKIIEKRQSVAFWCNPISGHATLYWYQQILGQGPKLLIQFQNNGVVDDSQLPKDRFSAERLKGVDSTLKIQPAKLEDSAVYLCASSNHYGSYEQYFGPGTRLTVT.

The V and J genes are TRBV7-3 and TRBJ2-3; TRBD2 aligns across 7 bases. The germline CDR1 and CDR2 sequences are SGHTA and FQGTGA. This CDR3 has 15 residues. The V and J ends lost 1 base and 1 base, in that order; junction bases with no gene match: 2. CDR3 protein: CASSLNAGGTDTQYF. DNA for the CDR3: TGTGCCAGCAGCTTAAATGCGGGGGGCACAGATACGCAGTATTTT.

This chain connects TRBV4-3 to TRBJ2-1; TRBD2 matches 11 bases. Germline CDR1 is LGHNA and CDR2 is YSLEER. This CDR3 contains 14 residues. V lost 5 bases to trimming and J lost 6 bases; unmatched junction nucleotides: 3. CDR3 region: CASSFGTSGNEQFF. CDR3 bases: TGCGCCAGCAGCTTCGGGACTAGCGGCAATGAGCAGTTCTTC.

In this sample, this clonotype turned up a few times. The chain employs TRBV29-1 and TRBJ2-1; weak D call: TRBD1 (6 bases). This CDR3 has 14 residues. The ends were cut back, 3 bases at V and 0 bases at J, with 9 bases in the middle. Germline V gene lookup returns CDR1 SQVTM and CDR2 ANQGSEA. In DNA form, the CDR3 reads TGCAGCGTTGAGAACAGGGCCTCCTACAATGAGCAGTTCTTC. Its protein product is CSVENRASYNEQFF.

The rearrangement links TRBV5-1 to TRBJ2-7; weak D call: TRBD2 (6 bases). The CDR3 contains 15 residues. Germline loops: CDR1 SGHRS, CDR2 YFSETQ. V lost 2 bases, J lost 2 bases, and 14 bases lay in between. CDR3: CASSFSGGLPYEQYF. For the CDR3, the DNA is TGCGCCAGCAGCTTTAGCGGAGGGCTTCCCTACGAGCAGTACTTC.

The chain couples TRBV5-4 to TRBJ2-5, with D tentatively TRBD1 or TRBD2 (5 bases each). Germline V gene lookup returns CDR1 SGHNT and CDR2 YYREEE (reference sequence). The CDR3 consists of 17 residues. With 5 bases removed from V and 4 bases from J, the gap between germline ends came to 24 bases. CDR3 in amino acids: CASSPYEWGRGSETQYF. CDR3 nucleotide sequence: TGTGCCAGCAGTCCTTACGAGTGGGGACGCGGATCAGAGACCCAGTACTTC. Full variable domain (outside the CDR3, taken from reference TRBV5-4 and TRBJ2-5): ETGVTQSPTHLIKTRGQQVTLRCSSQSGHNTVSWYQQALGQGPQFIFQYYREEENGRGNFPPRFSGLQFPNYSSELNVNALELDDSALYLCASSPYEWGRGSETQYFGPGTRLLVL.

The V call is TRBV6-2 or TRBV6-3, the J call TRBJ2-7; TRBD2 matches 7 bases. The germline gives CDR1 MNHEY, CDR2 SVGEGT. The CDR3 consists of 16 residues. V dropped 0 bases and J dropped 3; count of bases not matched to a gene: 8. The CDR3 DNA reads TGTGCCAGCAGTTACTCCGCCGGGGGGACTCTCTACGAGCAGTACTTC. It translates to CASSYSAGGTLYEQYF.

The rearrangement uses TRBV4-1 and TRBJ2-7; D unclear. The CDR3 sequence is 14 residues long. Trimming stripped 0 bases from V and 3 bases from J, with 9 bases between. Germline CDR1 is MGHRA and CDR2 is YSYEKL. CDR3 sequence: CASSQDEQSYEQYF. CDR3 bases: TGCGCCAGCAGCCAAGATGAACAGAGCTACGAGCAGTACTTC.

The V call is TRBV30, the J call TRBJ1-4; D gene unclear. The CDR3 runs 13 residues. With 2 bases removed from V and 4 bases from J, the gap between germline ends came to 8 bases. Germline loops: CDR1 GTSNPN, CDR2 SVGIG (reference sequence). The CDR3 DNA reads as TGTGCCTGGAGTACGCGGCGTAATGAAAAACTGTTTTTT. Amino acids: CAWSTRRNEKLFF.

This clonotype appeared once. The rearrangement uses TRBV5-1 and TRBJ1-1; D remains ambiguous. V lost 7 bases to trimming and J lost 1 base, with 20 bases between them. This CDR3 has 16 amino acids. Germline V gene lookup returns CDR1 SGHRS and CDR2 YFSETQ. CDR3 bases: TGCGCCAGCCAAGGAGGAGGGAATGGCAGGAACACTGAAGCTTTCTTT. It translates to CASQGGGNGRNTEAFF.

This chain links TRBV12-3 or TRBV12-4 with TRBJ2-7; TRBD1 matches at 9 bases. Germline trimming cut 5 bases from V and 1 base from J; bases unmatched to any gene: 6. This CDR3 contains 15 residues. CDR3 region: CASSHTGTGSYEQYF. The CDR3 nucleotides are TGTGCCAGCAGTCATACCGGGACAGGGTCCTACGAGCAGTACTTC.

This clonotype was detected a few times. The CDR3 sequence is CASSLTARGNEQFF. CDR3 nucleotide sequence: TGTGCCAGCAGCTTAACGGCCAGGGGAAATGAGCAGTTCTTC. The chain uses TRBV7-3 and TRBJ2-1; D is perhaps TRBD1 (6 bases). Per the germline V gene, CDR1 is SGHTA and CDR2 is FQGTGA. With 0 bases removed from V and 7 bases from J, the gap between germline ends came to 10 bases. This CDR3 contains 14 residues.

The chain uses TRBV7-3 and TRBJ2-2, with D unresolved. Trimming stripped 5 bases from V and 2 bases from J, with 12 bases between. This CDR3 has 15 amino acids. Germline V gene lookup returns CDR1 SGHTA and CDR2 FQGTGA. Here the CDR3 DNA reads TGTGCCAGCAGCCTCCCGACTGAAAACACCGGGGAGCTGTTTTTT. Protein sequence: CASSLPTENTGELFF.